The T cell receptor (beta chain) described here comes from a study of T cells in localized non-small cell lung cancer. Here immunoSEQ multiplex PCR was the method, and the copy in TCRdb shows in-frame clones only, minus some. The table includes 45,000 or so clones, about 85% detected once. CDR1 is SGHKS and CDR2 is YYEKEE in the germline V gene (reference sequence). V lost 3 bases, J lost 7 bases, and 6 bases stayed unmatched. The CDR3 spans 15 residues. The clonotype was recovered from a man aged 40 to 75 with stage II lung adenocarcinoma. The chain joins TRBV5-5 to TRBJ1-6; 8 bases align to TRBD1. Here the sequenced sample was PBMCs, taken before any cancer treatment. As DNA, the CDR3 is TGTGCCAGCAGCTCGGAGACAGGGGAGAATTCACCCCTCCACTTT. Its protein is CASSSETGENSPLHF.